A selection of T cell receptor beta chains follows, all from one sample in a study of cytomegalovirus exposure and HLA in healthy donors. TCRdb's copy holds only in-frame clones and misses some; the assay was immunoSEQ multiplex PCR. The data hold 100,000 or so clones, with roughly 85% observed a single time. The sequenced material came from PBMCs. The receptors were sampled from a woman aged 40-49 years in good health and CMV-seronegative. Each CDR3 is given with its conserved first and last residue. The order of the fields is J gene, D gene, clone size, V gene, CDR3 DNA, CDR3 protein. A D gene is named only where the DNA matches it firmly. The size entry is marked missing in some rows and otherwise reads once, few, many or a size class.

j_gene: TRBJ1-2; d_gene: TRBD1; abundance: -; v_gene: TRBV27; CDR3nt: TGTGCCAGCAGCCGGGCCGGGACAGGGGGCCGCTACACCTTC; CDR3aa: CASSRAGTGGRYTF
j_gene: TRBJ1-3; d_gene: -; abundance: -; v_gene: TRBV5-4; CDR3nt: TGTGCCAGCAGCTTGGAACAGCAATTTGGAAACACCATATATTTT; CDR3aa: CASSLEQQFGNTIYF
j_gene: TRBJ1-2; d_gene: -; abundance: -; v_gene: TRBV27; CDR3nt: TGTGCCAGCAGTCCTATCCTCGGGAGTGAAGCTAACTATGGCTACACCTTC; CDR3aa: CASSPILGSEANYGYTF
j_gene: TRBJ2-7; d_gene: TRBD2; abundance: -; v_gene: TRBV11-2; CDR3nt: TGTGCCAGCAACCTAGCGGGGGGGGACGAGCAGTACTTC; CDR3aa: CASNLAGGDEQYF
j_gene: TRBJ2-1; d_gene: TRBD2; abundance: -; v_gene: TRBV7-9; CDR3nt: TGTGCCAGCAGCTTAGTCGGGAGCGGGAGAGCCTACAATGAGCAGTTCTTC; CDR3aa: CASSLVGSGRAYNEQFF
j_gene: TRBJ1-2; d_gene: TRBD1; abundance: -; v_gene: TRBV19; CDR3nt: TGTGCCAGTAGTAGGGGACAGGTCTATGGCTACACCTTC; CDR3aa: CASSRGQVYGYTF
j_gene: TRBJ2-5; d_gene: TRBD2; abundance: -; v_gene: TRBV2; CDR3nt: TGTGCCAGCAGTGAACCGAGGCGGGGGGAGACCCAGTACTTC; CDR3aa: CASSEPRRGETQYF
j_gene: TRBJ2-4; d_gene: TRBD1; abundance: once; v_gene: TRBV5-5; CDR3nt: TGTGCCAGCAGCTTATCCGGGACAGTTGACATTCAGTACTTC; CDR3aa: CASSLSGTVDIQYF
j_gene: TRBJ2-1; d_gene: TRBD2; abundance: -; v_gene: TRBV29-1; CDR3nt: TGCAGCGTTGATACCAGCGGGAGTAGAGATGAGCAGTTCTTC; CDR3aa: CSVDTSGSRDEQFF
j_gene: TRBJ2-3; d_gene: TRBD2; abundance: -; v_gene: TRBV7-6; CDR3nt: TGTGCCAGCAGCTCTTATATGGGGACTAGCGGCACAGATACGCAGTATTTT; CDR3aa: CASSSYMGTSGTDTQYF
j_gene: TRBJ1-4; d_gene: -; abundance: -; v_gene: TRBV10-3; CDR3nt: TGTGCCATCAGTGAGTCTGAGCTCTTGGGCGAAAAACTGTTTTTT; CDR3aa: CAISESELLGEKLFF
j_gene: TRBJ2-3; d_gene: -; abundance: -; v_gene: TRBV19; CDR3nt: TGTGCCAGTGACGACTTAGATACGCAGTATTTT; CDR3aa: CASDDLDTQYF
j_gene: TRBJ2-5; d_gene: TRBD1; abundance: -; v_gene: TRBV5-6; CDR3nt: TGTGCCAGCAGCCTGGACAGGGTTCAGACCCAGTACTTC; CDR3aa: CASSLDRVQTQYF
j_gene: TRBJ2-3; d_gene: TRBD2; abundance: -; v_gene: TRBV15; CDR3nt: TGTGCCACCAGGCTAGCGGGGGGGGTTGGTGATACGCAGTATTTT; CDR3aa: CATRLAGGVGDTQYF
j_gene: TRBJ1-2; d_gene: TRBD1; abundance: -; v_gene: TRBV4-3; CDR3nt: TGCGCCAGCAGCCAAGATGACCAACCGGGACAGGGGGCGCTTGGCTACACCTTC; CDR3aa: CASSQDDQPGQGALGYTF
j_gene: TRBJ2-1; d_gene: -; abundance: -; v_gene: TRBV11-2; CDR3nt: TGTGCCAGCAGCTCACAGGGTGTAATAGGGACTGAGCAGTTCTTC; CDR3aa: CASSSQGVIGTEQFF
j_gene: TRBJ1-5; d_gene: -; abundance: -; v_gene: TRBV19; CDR3nt: TGTGCCAGTATTATGGGGCCAACAGGGAGCAATCAGCCCCAGCATTTT; CDR3aa: CASIMGPTGSNQPQHF
j_gene: TRBJ2-1; d_gene: -; abundance: -; v_gene: TRBV7-9; CDR3nt: TGTGCCAGCAGCTTAAGTGCGGATGAGCAGTTCTTC; CDR3aa: CASSLSADEQFF
j_gene: TRBJ1-5; d_gene: -; abundance: -; v_gene: TRBV2; CDR3nt: TGTGCCAGCAGCGAACAGGGTAGCAATCAGCCCCAGCATTTT; CDR3aa: CASSEQGSNQPQHF
j_gene: TRBJ1-5; d_gene: TRBD1; abundance: -; v_gene: TRBV2; CDR3nt: TGTGCCAGCAGTGACCCCGACAGGGGGAGCAATCAGCCCCAGCATTTT; CDR3aa: CASSDPDRGSNQPQHF
j_gene: TRBJ1-6; d_gene: -; abundance: -; v_gene: TRBV9; CDR3nt: TGTGCCAGCAGCGTAGGTGGGGAGGGGTCACCCCTCCACTTT; CDR3aa: CASSVGGEGSPLHF
j_gene: TRBJ2-1; d_gene: TRBD2; abundance: once; v_gene: TRBV4-1; CDR3nt: TGCGCCAGCAGCCAGAAAGCGAGGCGGGAGGCCCCCTACAATGAGCAGTTCTTC; CDR3aa: CASSQKARREAPYNEQFF
j_gene: TRBJ1-5; d_gene: TRBD1; abundance: few; v_gene: TRBV11-2; CDR3nt: TGTGCCAGCAGCTTAGATGGAACAGGGGTTCAGCCCCAGCATTTT; CDR3aa: CASSLDGTGVQPQHF
j_gene: TRBJ2-2; d_gene: -; abundance: -; v_gene: TRBV7-6; CDR3nt: TGTGCCAGCCGTCGACAGGCGGAGACCGGGGAGCTGTTTTTT; CDR3aa: CASRRQAETGELFF
j_gene: TRBJ2-1; d_gene: -; abundance: -; v_gene: TRBV7-9; CDR3nt: TGTGCCAGCAGCTCCCGAACCCACTCCCTATACAATGAGCAGTTCTTC; CDR3aa: CASSSRTHSLYNEQFF
j_gene: TRBJ2-1; d_gene: TRBD1; abundance: -; v_gene: TRBV4-2; CDR3nt: TGTGCCAGCAGCCAAGACCCCGTAGGGGGACAGGTAAACAATGAGCAGTTCTTC; CDR3aa: CASSQDPVGGQVNNEQFF
j_gene: TRBJ2-5; d_gene: -; abundance: -; v_gene: TRBV5-1; CDR3nt: TGCGCCAGCAGCTTGGGTAACAGTCATGAGACCCAGTACTTC; CDR3aa: CASSLGNSHETQYF
j_gene: TRBJ1-6; d_gene: -; abundance: -; v_gene: TRBV6-1; CDR3nt: TGTGCCAGTCAAAGAGAGAGGAGTTCACCCCTCCACTTT; CDR3aa: CASQRERSSPLHF
j_gene: TRBJ2-4; d_gene: TRBD2; abundance: few; v_gene: TRBV7-6; CDR3nt: TGTGCCAGCAGCTTAGCAGCGGGGGGGGCGTTCGGGTTGATTCAGTACTTC; CDR3aa: CASSLAAGGAFGLIQYF
j_gene: TRBJ2-7; d_gene: -; abundance: -; v_gene: TRBV28; CDR3nt: TGTGCCAGCACCGATCGGGACTCTTCGCGCGAGCAGTACTTC; CDR3aa: CASTDRDSSREQYF
j_gene: TRBJ2-7; d_gene: TRBD1; abundance: -; v_gene: TRBV7-6; CDR3nt: TGTGCCAGCAGCTTAGAACAGGGGGGCTACGAGCAGTACTTC; CDR3aa: CASSLEQGGYEQYF
j_gene: TRBJ2-7; d_gene: -; abundance: -; v_gene: TRBV27; CDR3nt: TGTGCCAGCAGTGATCGTACGGGAGCTCAGGACGAGCAGTACTTC; CDR3aa: CASSDRTGAQDEQYF
j_gene: TRBJ2-2; d_gene: TRBD2; abundance: -; v_gene: TRBV19; CDR3nt: TGTGCCAGTAGTAAAGCGGGGGGGTCGATCGGGGAGCTGTTTTTT; CDR3aa: CASSKAGGSIGELFF
j_gene: TRBJ1-2; d_gene: TRBD1; abundance: few; v_gene: TRBV7-9; CDR3nt: TGTTCCAGCAGCTTAGTCCAGACAGGGGGACTCTATGGCTACACCTTC; CDR3aa: CSSSLVQTGGLYGYTF
j_gene: TRBJ2-7; d_gene: TRBD1; abundance: -; v_gene: TRBV6-6; CDR3nt: TGTGCCAGCAGTTACTTCTCGACAGGGAGCTACGAGCAGTACTTC; CDR3aa: CASSYFSTGSYEQYF
j_gene: TRBJ1-3; d_gene: -; abundance: -; v_gene: TRBV7-8; CDR3nt: TGTGCCAGCAGCTTAAAGACAGGAAACTCTGGAAACACCATATATTTT; CDR3aa: CASSLKTGNSGNTIYF
j_gene: TRBJ1-1; d_gene: -; abundance: -; v_gene: TRBV2; CDR3nt: TGTGCCAGCAGTAAACAGTACACTGAAGCTTTCTTT; CDR3aa: CASSKQYTEAFF
j_gene: TRBJ1-4; d_gene: -; abundance: -; v_gene: TRBV7-2; CDR3nt: TGTGCCAGCCGCGGGGGGGGCGGACGGGAAAAACTGTTTTTT; CDR3aa: CASRGGGGREKLFF
j_gene: TRBJ2-3; d_gene: -; abundance: -; v_gene: TRBV9; CDR3nt: TGTGCCAGCAGCTCCGGAGGGGCTTACACAGATACGCAGTATTTT; CDR3aa: CASSSGGAYTDTQYF
j_gene: TRBJ1-2; d_gene: TRBD1; abundance: -; v_gene: TRBV7-8; CDR3nt: TGTGCCAGCAGCTTCGAGCCCAGGACAGGGGAGAATGGCTACACCTTC; CDR3aa: CASSFEPRTGENGYTF
j_gene: TRBJ2-7; d_gene: -; abundance: -; v_gene: TRBV21-1; CDR3nt: TGTGCCAGCAGCAAAGAGCCCGGGACACACACTCCGACAACCTACAGCGGGAGACGCCACGAGCAGTACTTC; CDR3aa: CASSKEPGTHTPTTYSGRRHEQYF
j_gene: TRBJ1-1; d_gene: TRBD1; abundance: few; v_gene: TRBV30; CDR3nt: TGTGCCTGGCTAAGGACAGGGGTAAGCACTGAAGCTTTCTTT; CDR3aa: CAWLRTGVSTEAFF
j_gene: TRBJ1-2; d_gene: -; abundance: once; v_gene: TRBV5-6; CDR3nt: TGTGCCAGCAGCTTGGGTTTGGCGGGACACTATGGCTACACCTTC; CDR3aa: CASSLGLAGHYGYTF
j_gene: TRBJ2-1; d_gene: TRBD2; abundance: -; v_gene: TRBV14; CDR3nt: TGTGCCAGCAGCCCCGCCTTGGGACTAGCCTTCTACAATGAGCAGTTCTTC; CDR3aa: CASSPALGLAFYNEQFF
j_gene: TRBJ2-2; d_gene: TRBD2; abundance: -; v_gene: TRBV30; CDR3nt: TGTGCCTGGAGTCGGGGGGGCGTCCCCGGGGAGCTGTTTTTT; CDR3aa: CAWSRGGVPGELFF
j_gene: TRBJ2-3; d_gene: TRBD2; abundance: -; v_gene: TRBV27; CDR3nt: TGTGCCAGCAGTCCACTCGGGCTAGCGGGGCTCACAGATACGCAGTATTTT; CDR3aa: CASSPLGLAGLTDTQYF
j_gene: TRBJ1-1; d_gene: TRBD1; abundance: -; v_gene: TRBV29-1; CDR3nt: TGCAGCGTAGACAGGGACACTGAAGCTTTCTTT; CDR3aa: CSVDRDTEAFF
j_gene: TRBJ2-1; d_gene: TRBD2; abundance: -; v_gene: TRBV6-4; CDR3nt: TGTGCCAGCAGTGAGGCCCCTGGATTAGCGGGGAAATACAATGAGCAGTTCTTC; CDR3aa: CASSEAPGLAGKYNEQFF
j_gene: TRBJ1-3; d_gene: TRBD1; abundance: -; v_gene: TRBV2; CDR3nt: TGTGCCAGCGCCTCCGACAGGGCTGGAAACACCATATATTTT; CDR3aa: CASASDRAGNTIYF
j_gene: TRBJ1-1; d_gene: -; abundance: -; v_gene: TRBV7-2; CDR3nt: TGTGCCAGCAGCCGAGGCGGACAGCCCGAAGCTTTCTTT; CDR3aa: CASSRGGQPEAFF
j_gene: TRBJ2-3; d_gene: TRBD2; abundance: -; v_gene: TRBV10-3; CDR3nt: TGTGCCATCAGTGGTGGACTAGCGGGGGAGCCTAGCACAGATACGCAGTATTTT; CDR3aa: CAISGGLAGEPSTDTQYF
j_gene: TRBJ2-3; d_gene: -; abundance: -; v_gene: TRBV7-2; CDR3nt: TGTGCCAGCAGCTTCACACCGTCGGATACGCAGTATTTT; CDR3aa: CASSFTPSDTQYF
j_gene: TRBJ2-1; d_gene: -; abundance: -; v_gene: TRBV29-1; CDR3nt: TGCGGCGGGGAGGGGGAGTTAAGCTCCTACAATGAGCAGTTCTTC; CDR3aa: CGGEGELSSYNEQFF